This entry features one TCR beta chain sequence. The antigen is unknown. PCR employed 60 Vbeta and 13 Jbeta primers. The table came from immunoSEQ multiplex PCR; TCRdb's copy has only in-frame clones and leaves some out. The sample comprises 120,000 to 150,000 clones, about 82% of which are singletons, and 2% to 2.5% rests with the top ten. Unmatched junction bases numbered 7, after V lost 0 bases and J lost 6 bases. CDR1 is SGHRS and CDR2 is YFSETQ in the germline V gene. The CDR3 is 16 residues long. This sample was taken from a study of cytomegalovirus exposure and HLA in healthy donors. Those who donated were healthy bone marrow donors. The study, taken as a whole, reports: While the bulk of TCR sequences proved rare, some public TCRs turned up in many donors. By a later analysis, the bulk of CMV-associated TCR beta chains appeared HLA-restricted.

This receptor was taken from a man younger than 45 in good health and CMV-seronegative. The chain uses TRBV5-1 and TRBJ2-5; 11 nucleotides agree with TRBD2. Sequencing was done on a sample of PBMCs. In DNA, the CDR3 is TGCGCCAGCAGCTTGGTTAGCGGGGGGGCCTCTAAGACCCAGTACTTC. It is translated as CASSLVSGGASKTQYF. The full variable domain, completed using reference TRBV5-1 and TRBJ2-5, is KAGVTQTPRYLIKTRGQQVTLSCSPISGHRSVSWYQQTPGQGLQFLFEYFSETQRNKGNFPGRFSGRQFSNSRSEMNVSTLELGDSALYLCASSLVSGGASKTQYFGPGTRLLVL.